The next 20 T cell receptor beta chains were all read from a single sample in a study of T cells expressing NK-cell markers. Following a re-call of the 5' RACE reads, TCRdb has one entry per CDR3 protein and lacks DNA. Here the sample table reports about 140,000 distinct CDR3 sequences. The sequenced material came from blood T cells: a sorted CD56 or NKG2C T cell subset, CD4+ or CD8+ T cells, or bulk PBMC T cells (not recorded which). The source is a man younger than 30 in good health.

V is TRBV7-2 and J is TRBJ2-1; there is no DNA to check the TCRdb D call of TRBD2. Germline loops: CDR1 SGHTA, CDR2 FQGNSA. This CDR3 is 17 amino acids long. The CDR3 reads CASSGLAGGYSYNEQFF. Full variable domain (remainder filled in from reference TRBV7-2 and TRBJ2-1): GAGVSQSPSNKVTEKGKDVELRCDPISGHTALYWYRQSLGQGLEFLIYFQGNSAPDKSGLPSDRFSAERTGGSVSTLTIQRTQQEDSAVYLCASSGLAGGYSYNEQFFGPGTRLTVL.

The gene calls are TRBV14 and TRBJ2-5. The CDR3 contains 18 residues. CDR1 and CDR2 (germline): SGHDN, FVKESK. CDR3 loop: CASSQASGSPAFQETQYF.

This chain's CDR3 is CSARFPSVATEQFF. This chain joins TRBV20-1 and TRBJ2-1. This CDR3 region has 14 residues. Germline V lookup: CDR1 DFQATT, CDR2 SNEGSKA (reference sequence).

This rearrangement joins TRBV27 to TRBJ2-5; TCRdb calls TRBD2, which cannot be checked without DNA. Germline-derived CDR1 and CDR2 are MNHEY and SMNVEV (reference sequence). The CDR3 is made up of 15 amino acids. The CDR3 here is CASSGLNQYQETQYF.

V is TRBV25-1 and J is TRBJ2-1. Per the germline V gene, CDR1 is MGHDK and CDR2 is SYGVNS. The CDR3 is 15 amino acids. The CDR3 sequence is CASSGLVVSGNEQFF.

The chain uses TRBV27 and TRBJ2-7; TCRdb selects TRBD1, and the lack of DNA leaves this call unchecked. The CDR3 runs 14 residues. CDR1 MNHEY and CDR2 SMNVEV come from the germline V gene (reference sequence). This chain's CDR3 is CASSRGDRPHEQYF.

The chain couples TRBV5-1 to TRBJ2-7. CDR1 is SGHRS and CDR2 is YFSETQ in the germline V gene. The CDR3 totals 11 residues. The CDR3 is CASSYSSEQYF.

The chain uses TRBV30 and TRBJ2-1; the D gene TCRdb calls, TRBD2, cannot be checked with no DNA. Germline V gene lookup returns CDR1 GTSNPN and CDR2 SVGIG (reference sequence). There are 13 residues in the CDR3. CDR3 sequence: CAWNAGGPNEQFF.

The chain recombines TRBV5-4 with TRBJ2-1; TCRdb picks TRBD2, but there is no DNA to check that call. The germline gives CDR1 SGHNT, CDR2 YYREEE (reference sequence). The CDR3 has 15 amino acids. CDR3 region: CASSPGLTTYNEQFF.

The chain joins TRBV10-3 to TRBJ1-3; the TCRdb call, TRBD1, lacks DNA for checking. Germline CDR1 reads ENHRY; CDR2 reads SYGVKD. The CDR3 covers 16 residues. The chain's CDR3 is CAISHPGTGDRNTIYF.

J is TRBJ2-7 and V is TRBV4-2. Germline V gene sequence: CDR1 LGHNA, CDR2 YNFKEQ. This CDR3 contains 12 residues. CDR3 sequence reads: CASSVGSYEQYF.

V gene TRBV19 combines with J gene TRBJ2-7. CDR1 is LNHDA, CDR2 SQIVND, per germline (reference sequence). This CDR3 has 13 residues. CDR3 protein: CASSSRRSYEQYF.

This chain connects TRBV11-1 to TRBJ2-5; TCRdb indicates TRBD1, and absent DNA this call remains unverified. CDR3 size: 13 residues. Germline loops: CDR1 SGHAT, CDR2 FQDESV (reference sequence). This CDR3 is CASSTTGEETQYF. Combining the CDR3 with reference TRBV11-1 and TRBJ2-5 gives the whole variable domain EAEVAQSPRYKITEKSQAVAFWCDPISGHATLYWYRQILGQGPELLVQFQDESVVDDSQLPKDRFSAERLKGVDSTLKIQPAELGDSAMYLCASSTTGEETQYFGPGTRLLVL.

The chain links TRBV4-3 to TRBJ2-6; TCRdb calls TRBD1, which cannot be checked without DNA. CDR1 is LGHNA, CDR2 YSLEER, per germline. CDR3 length equals 19 residues. This CDR3 reads CASSHRGQYARSGANVLTF.

The CDR3: CASSFFGVDEQFF. The V call is TRBV7-9, the J call TRBJ2-1. This CDR3 is 13 amino acids long. CDR1 and CDR2 from the germline V gene are SEHNR and FQNEAQ (reference sequence).

This sequence joins TRBV24-1 and TRBJ2-1; the D gene TCRdb calls, TRBD2, cannot be checked with no DNA. In germline, CDR1 is KGHDR, CDR2 SFDVKD. This CDR3 has 16 amino acids. CDR3 region: CATSDTLAGLRNEQFF.

The chain carries TRBV28 and TRBJ2-7. The CDR3 extends over 14 amino acids. Germline-derived CDR1 and CDR2 are MDHEN and SYDVKM. The CDR3 loop is CASSYPDSDDEQYF.

The chain recombines TRBV6-2 or TRBV6-3 with TRBJ2-1; TCRdb returns TRBD1, unconfirmable since there is no DNA. CDR3 length: 16 amino acids. Germline CDR1 reads MNHEY; CDR2 reads SVGEGT. The CDR3 spells CASSYKRGDGYNEQFF.

The J gene is TRBJ2-1, the V gene TRBV7-9; TCRdb returns TRBD1, unconfirmable since there is no DNA. The CDR3 runs to 14 residues. The germline V gene has CDR1 SEHNR and CDR2 FQNEAQ (reference sequence). CDR3 sequence reads: CASSFRTGLGEQFF.

The chain is built from TRBV7-6 and TRBJ2-5; with no DNA, the TCRdb D assignment of TRBD2 cannot be verified. Germline CDR1 SGHVS, CDR2 FNYEAQ. The CDR3 loop spans 14 amino acids. The CDR3 sequence: CASSSSLGLETQYF.